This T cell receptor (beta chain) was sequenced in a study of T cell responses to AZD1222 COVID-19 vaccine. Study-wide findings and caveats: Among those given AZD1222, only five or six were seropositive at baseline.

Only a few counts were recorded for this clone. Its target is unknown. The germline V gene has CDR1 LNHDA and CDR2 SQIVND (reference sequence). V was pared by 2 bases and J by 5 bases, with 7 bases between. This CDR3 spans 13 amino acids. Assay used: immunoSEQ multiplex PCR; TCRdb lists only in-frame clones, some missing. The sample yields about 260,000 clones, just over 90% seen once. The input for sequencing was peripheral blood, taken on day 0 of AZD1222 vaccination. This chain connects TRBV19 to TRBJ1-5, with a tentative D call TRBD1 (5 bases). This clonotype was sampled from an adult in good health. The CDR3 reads CASSISRDQPQHF. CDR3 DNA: TGTGCCAGTAGTATAAGCAGGGATCAGCCCCAGCATTTT.